This paragraph covers one TCR beta chain sequence. Its antigen remains unknown. Documented time point: week 23, last vaccination. Doses comprised 300 ug of mutant IDH1 20-mer peptide each, plus topical imiquimod. This record belongs to a study of a mutant IDH1 vaccine in newly diagnosed glioma. Turning to the study itself: Each patient was administered eight vaccinations, scheduled in weeks 1, 3, 5, 7, 11, 15, 19 and 23. Patients had received radiotherapy, temozolomide, or both previously, most receiving both.

The assay was immunoSEQ multiplex PCR, and TCRdb's table has in-frame clones only and misses some. The data contain tens of thousands of clones, approximately 89% of them singletons. Sequenced material: PBMCs, taken from a glioma patient whose treatment included an IDH1 peptide vaccine. This receptor was taken from a woman between 45 and 65 years old with glioma.

The CDR3 protein is CASSPGSRAESYNEQFF. In DNA, the CDR3 is TGTGCCAGCAGCCCCGGGTCTCGGGCCGAATCCTACAATGAGCAGTTCTTC. This rearrangement joins TRBV7-8 to TRBJ2-1; D is undetermined. The germline V and J ends were trimmed by 5 bases and 1 base, with 18 bases remaining between them. The CDR3 is 17 amino acids. CDR1 SGHVS and CDR2 FQNEAQ come from the germline V gene. The whole variable domain, filled in from reference TRBV7-8 and TRBJ2-1, reads GAGVSQSPRYKVAKRGQDVALRCDPISGHVSLFWYQQALGQGPEFLTYFQNEAQLDKSGLPSDRFFAERPEGSVSTLKIQRTQQEDSAVYLCASSPGSRAESYNEQFFGPGTRLTVL.